Listed below are T cell receptor beta chains from one sample, sequenced in a study of read filtering for tumor transcriptome and immune sequencing. TCRdb re-called the reads through MiXCR, storing one row per CDR3 protein. The profile shows 35,000 to 40,000 distinct CDR3 sequences, roughly an eighth of them singletons. Sample: a population of CD138-negative cells sorted from bone marrow. Receptor source: a donor aged 40 or older with multiple myeloma. CDR3s include the opening cysteine and the closing phenylalanine or tryptophan. The order of the fields is D gene, CDR3 length, V gene, J gene, clone size, CDR3 DNA, CDR3 protein. The D gene is left open where the match is weak. The size entry is marked missing in some rows and otherwise reads once, few, many or a size class.

d_call: TRBD2; cdr3_length: 12; v_call: TRBV20-1; j_call: TRBJ2-7; clone_size: NA; cdr3_nt: TGCAGTGCTAAACTAGCGGAGGCCGGGGAGTACTTC; cdr3_aa: CSAKLAEAGEYF
d_call: NA; cdr3_length: 13; v_call: TRBV20-1; j_call: TRBJ1-5; clone_size: many; cdr3_nt: TGCAGTGCTAGAGAAAGGGAGAGGCAGCCCCAGCATTTT; cdr3_aa: CSARERERQPQHF
d_call: TRBD1; cdr3_length: 16; v_call: TRBV24-1; j_call: TRBJ2-1; clone_size: many; cdr3_nt: TGTGCCACCAGTGAAAAGGGACAGGGGTTCTACAATGAGCAGTTCTTC; cdr3_aa: CATSEKGQGFYNEQFF
d_call: TRBD1; cdr3_length: 14; v_call: TRBV5-6; j_call: TRBJ1-5; clone_size: many; cdr3_nt: TGTGCCAGCAGCTTCACAGGGGGAGATCAGCCCCAGCATTTT; cdr3_aa: CASSFTGGDQPQHF
d_call: TRBD1; cdr3_length: 19; v_call: TRBV27; j_call: TRBJ1-5; clone_size: many; cdr3_nt: TGTGCCAGCAGTTTCACAGGGGGCGTTCACTCGGTTGGGAATCAGCCCCAGCATTTT; cdr3_aa: CASSFTGGVHSVGNQPQHF
d_call: TRBD2; cdr3_length: 14; v_call: TRBV6-5; j_call: TRBJ2-7; clone_size: many; cdr3_nt: TGTGCCAGCAGAGGGACTAGCGGGAGTTACGAGCAGTACTTC; cdr3_aa: CASRGTSGSYEQYF
d_call: TRBD1; cdr3_length: 18; v_call: TRBV12-3/TRBV12-4; j_call: TRBJ2-4; clone_size: many; cdr3_nt: TGTGCCAGCAGCCCCGGGACAGGGGTCCTCCTAGCCAAAAACATTCAGTACTTC; cdr3_aa: CASSPGTGVLLAKNIQYF
d_call: NA; cdr3_length: 15; v_call: TRBV29-1; j_call: TRBJ2-3; clone_size: medium-sized; cdr3_nt: TGCAGCGTTGAATCGGGACATTCTAGCACAGATACGCAGTATTTT; cdr3_aa: CSVESGHSSTDTQYF
d_call: NA; cdr3_length: 16; v_call: TRBV5-5; j_call: TRBJ2-3; clone_size: NA; cdr3_nt: TGTGCCAGCAGCTTGGACCCCGGGCCTCGGGGAGATACGCAGTATTTT; cdr3_aa: CASSLDPGPRGDTQYF
d_call: NA; cdr3_length: 15; v_call: TRBV30; j_call: TRBJ2-7; clone_size: few; cdr3_nt: TGTGCCTGGAGGCCACCCCCAGGGGGGCGCGAGGGGCAGTACTTC; cdr3_aa: CAWRPPPGGREGQYF
d_call: TRBD2; cdr3_length: 15; v_call: TRBV2; j_call: TRBJ2-1; clone_size: medium-sized; cdr3_nt: TGTGCCAGCAGTGAAACGACTAGCGGGAGCCATGAGCAGTTCTTC; cdr3_aa: CASSETTSGSHEQFF
d_call: NA; cdr3_length: 14; v_call: TRBV12-3/TRBV12-4; j_call: TRBJ2-2; clone_size: many; cdr3_nt: TGTGCCAGCAGTTTTGGGGGACGGACCGGGGAGCTGTTTTTT; cdr3_aa: CASSFGGRTGELFF
d_call: NA; cdr3_length: 16; v_call: TRBV11-3; j_call: TRBJ2-1; clone_size: many; cdr3_nt: TGTGCCAGCAGCTTAGATTTTGGAGTTGGTGGCAATGAGCAGTTCTTC; cdr3_aa: CASSLDFGVGGNEQFF